Described below is a single T cell receptor (beta chain) sequence and its context. Its antigen is unknown. The CDR3 covers 15 residues. V lost 2 bases and J lost 8; bases outside the gene matches: 6. The germline V gene encodes CDR1 MDHEN and CDR2 SYDVKM. This record comes from a study of cytomegalovirus exposure and HLA in healthy donors. General study results and limits: Relative to the approximately 680-donor mean, N-insertions were reportedly fewer in an Asian-associated ancestry cluster in a later analysis. Most TCR sequences were seen very rarely across donors, but some public TCRs occurred in many.

The PCR made use of 60 Vbeta and 13 Jbeta primers. Here immunoSEQ multiplex PCR was the method, and the copy in TCRdb shows in-frame clones only, minus some. In total, the table holds tens of thousands of clones. The chain combines TRBV28 with TRBJ1-6; 7 nucleotides line up with TRBD1. The source is a woman in her forties in good health and CMV-seronegative. The source material was PBMCs. The CDR3 is CASSLPRDSYSPLHF. The DNA for the CDR3 is TGTGCCAGCAGTTTACCTCGGGACAGCTATTCACCCCTCCACTTT.